The rows below give T cell receptor beta chains drawn from one sample of a study of blood T cell repertoires in COVID-19. Produced via immunoSEQ multiplex PCR; TCRdb's table is partial and in-frame only. The repertoire holds fewer than 350,000 clones, with more than 80% as singletons. The sequenced sample was PBMCs or T cells enriched from blood (not recorded which). The receptor source for this set is a woman in her thirties with acute COVID-19. Both conserved end residues are part of each CDR3. A D gene is named only where the DNA matches it firmly. Expanded clones get a size class; other rows say once, few or many, or leave the size out.

TRBD1	TRBV28	TRBJ1-1	NA	CASSSGQGNTEAFF	TGTGCCAGCAGTTCCGGACAGGGGAACACTGAAGCTTTCTTT
NA	TRBV10-3	TRBJ2-7	NA	CAIREEEGRQSSYEQYF	TGTGCCATCAGAGAAGAGGAGGGTAGACAGAGCTCCTACGAGCAGTACTTC
NA	TRBV28	TRBJ2-5	NA	CASTHRSGLETQYF	TGTGCCAGCACCCACCGATCGGGGTTAGAGACCCAGTACTTC
NA	TRBV2	TRBJ1-4	few	CASSLAAVGEKLFF	TGTGCCAGCAGCCTGGCTGCGGTAGGAGAAAAACTGTTTTTT
TRBD1	TRBV2	TRBJ1-5	NA	CASSDGPDRVEYSNQPQHF	TGTGCCAGCAGTGACGGCCCCGACAGGGTTGAGTATAGCAATCAGCCCCAGCATTTT
NA	TRBV7-9	TRBJ2-7	NA	CASSIPGHSSYEQYF	TGTGCCAGCAGCATTCCGGGACATAGCTCCTACGAGCAGTACTTC
NA	TRBV3-1/TRBV3-2	TRBJ2-5	NA	CASSQDRSAQETQYF	TGTGCCAGCAGCCAAGATCGAAGCGCTCAAGAGACCCAGTACTTC
TRBD2	TRBV29-1	TRBJ2-1	NA	CSAARSSGDNEQFF	TGCAGCGCCGCCCGCTCTAGCGGAGATAATGAGCAGTTCTTC
NA	TRBV11-2	TRBJ1-4	NA	CASSLGLGGAEKLFF	TGTGCCAGCAGCTTAGGTCTGGGGGGTGCGGAAAAACTGTTTTTT
TRBD2	TRBV18	TRBJ2-3	NA	CASSPPGLVNTDTQYF	TGTGCCAGCTCACCTCCGGGACTAGTGAACACAGATACGCAGTATTTT
NA	TRBV27	TRBJ1-5	NA	CASSLQGSSNQPQHF	TGTGCCAGCAGTTTACAGGGCTCCAGCAATCAGCCCCAGCATTTT
NA	TRBV11-2	TRBJ1-3	NA	CASSSGHIGSGNTIYF	TGTGCCAGCAGCTCGGGACACATAGGCTCTGGAAACACCATATATTTT
TRBD1	TRBV9	TRBJ1-1	NA	CASSPGGARTEAFF	TGTGCCAGCAGCCCAGGGGGCGCGAGGACTGAAGCTTTCTTT
NA	TRBV12-3/TRBV12-4	TRBJ2-7	NA	CASRTTRTGEQYF	TGTGCCAGCAGAACAACTAGAACGGGGGAGCAGTACTTC
TRBD2	TRBV7-3	TRBJ2-1	NA	CASSPTSGRYNEQFF	TGTGCCAGCAGCCCGACTAGCGGGAGATACAATGAGCAGTTCTTC
TRBD2	TRBV5-1	TRBJ2-3	NA	CASSSAWGPSGTSTDTQYF	TGCGCCAGCAGCTCAGCTTGGGGCCCTAGCGGAACTAGCACAGATACGCAGTATTTT
NA	TRBV12-3/TRBV12-4	TRBJ2-1	NA	CASTGLPGEQFF	TGTGCCAGCACGGGACTCCCGGGTGAGCAGTTCTTC
TRBD1	TRBV5-1	TRBJ2-7	NA	CASSPKGQGVNEQYF	TGCGCCAGCAGCCCAAAGGGACAGGGAGTCAACGAGCAGTACTTC
TRBD2	TRBV9	TRBJ2-3	NA	CASSPLAGGPEDTQYF	TGTGCCAGCAGCCCGCTAGCGGGAGGGCCGGAAGATACGCAGTATTTT
NA	TRBV2	TRBJ2-7	NA	CASSTSTSKGYEQYF	TGTGCCAGCAGTACGTCTACTAGTAAAGGCTACGAGCAGTACTTC
NA	TRBV19	TRBJ2-7	few	CASSIGAISSYEQYF	TGTGCCAGTAGTATTGGGGCCATTAGCTCCTACGAGCAGTACTTC
TRBD1	TRBV11-2	TRBJ1-1	NA	CASSYSGGSEAFF	TGTGCCAGCAGCTACTCAGGGGGAAGTGAAGCTTTCTTT
TRBD2	TRBV7-2	TRBJ2-3	NA	CASSLLRAVSGRGTDTQYF	TGTGCCAGCAGCTTACTCCGAGCCGTTAGCGGGAGGGGCACAGATACGCAGTATTTT
NA	TRBV4-1	TRBJ1-6	NA	CASSQVTGTNSPLHF	TGCGCCAGCAGCCAAGTAACAGGGACTAATTCACCCCTCCACTTT
NA	TRBV7-3	TRBJ1-1	NA	CASSFSGQPDEAFF	TGTGCCAGCAGCTTCTCGGGACAACCAGATGAAGCTTTCTTT
NA	TRBV25-1	TRBJ2-3	NA	CASSERIKGVDADTQYF	TGTGCCAGCAGTGAACGGATAAAGGGGGTTGATGCAGATACGCAGTATTTT
TRBD1	TRBV7-8	TRBJ1-5	NA	CASSLRQGAGQPQHF	TGTGCCAGCAGCCTGCGACAGGGGGCCGGACAGCCCCAGCATTTT
TRBD2	TRBV18	TRBJ2-1	few	CASSQGLAVDNEQFF	TGTGCCAGCTCACAGGGACTAGCGGTAGACAATGAGCAGTTCTTC
NA	TRBV5-8	TRBJ1-3	NA	CASSLGDHSGNTIYF	TGTGCCAGCAGCCTAGGAGACCACTCTGGAAACACCATATATTTT
NA	TRBV12-3/TRBV12-4	TRBJ1-6	NA	CASSPQGNSPLHF	TGTGCCAGCAGCCCGCAGGGGAATTCACCCCTCCACTTT
TRBD1	TRBV2	TRBJ2-1	NA	CASNPGQDYNEQFF	TGTGCCAGCAATCCGGGACAGGATTACAATGAGCAGTTCTTC
TRBD1	TRBV2	TRBJ1-1	NA	CASSVPGQGASSSTEAFF	TGTGCCAGCAGTGTCCCGGGACAGGGGGCGTCTTCGTCCACTGAAGCTTTCTTT
TRBD1	TRBV6-4	TRBJ1-4	NA	CASSDADRVATNEKLFF	TGTGCCAGCAGTGACGCGGACAGGGTGGCAACTAATGAAAAACTGTTTTTT
NA	TRBV14	TRBJ2-7	NA	CASSQEYLAYTYEQYF	TGTGCCAGCAGCCAAGAGTACTTAGCGTATACCTACGAGCAGTACTTC
TRBD2	TRBV4-1	TRBJ2-2	NA	CASSHRTLAGGDTGELFF	TGCGCCAGCAGCCATCGGACTCTAGCGGGAGGCGACACCGGGGAGCTGTTTTTT
TRBD2	TRBV24-1	TRBJ2-7	NA	CATCSGSCHEQYF	TGTGCCACCTGTAGCGGGAGTTGCCACGAGCAGTACTTC
NA	TRBV4-1	TRBJ2-1	NA	CASSRVFQGSIYNEQFF	TGCGCCAGCAGCCGAGTCTTTCAGGGTTCGATTTACAATGAGCAGTTCTTC
NA	TRBV4-1	TRBJ1-2	NA	CASSQDNGGIGYTF	TGCGCCAGCAGCCAAGATAACGGGGGAATAGGCTACACCTTC
TRBD1	TRBV25-1	TRBJ1-1	NA	CASTRGQPNTEAFF	TGTGCCAGCACCCGGGGACAGCCGAACACTGAAGCTTTCTTT
NA	TRBV7-9	TRBJ1-4	once	CASTGQSNEKLFF	TGTGCCAGCACAGGACAGTCCAATGAAAAACTGTTTTTT
TRBD1	TRBV28	TRBJ2-7	NA	CASRSTGSLLYEQYF	TGTGCCAGCAGATCGACAGGGTCTCTTCTTTACGAGCAGTACTTC
NA	TRBV7-9	TRBJ2-1	NA	CASSLGAQGRGLYNEQFF	TGTGCCAGCAGCTTAGGGGCCCAGGGCAGGGGCCTCTACAATGAGCAGTTCTTC